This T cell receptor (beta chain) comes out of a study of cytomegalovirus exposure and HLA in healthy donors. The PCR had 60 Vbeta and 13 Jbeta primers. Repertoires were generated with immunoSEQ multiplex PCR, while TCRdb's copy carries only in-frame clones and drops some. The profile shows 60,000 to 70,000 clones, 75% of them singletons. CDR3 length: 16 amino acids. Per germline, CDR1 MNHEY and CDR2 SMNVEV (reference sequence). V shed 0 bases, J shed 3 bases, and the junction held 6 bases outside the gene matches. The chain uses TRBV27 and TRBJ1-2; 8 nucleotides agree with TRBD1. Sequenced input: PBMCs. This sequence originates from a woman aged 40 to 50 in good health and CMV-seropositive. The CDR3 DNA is TGTGCCAGCAGTTTATCCTACAGGGGGGAGTACTATGGCTACACCTTC. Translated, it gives CASSLSYRGEYYGYTF.